This entry lists 29 T cell receptor beta chains sequenced from one sample in a study of blood T cell repertoires in COVID-19. The protocol was immunoSEQ multiplex PCR, while the TCRdb copy is restricted to in-frame clones and leaves out a portion. The sample lists a few hundred thousand clones; 80% to 95% were seen once. The source material was PBMCs or T cells enriched from blood (not recorded which). Source of these receptors: a woman aged 40 to 50 who had been exposed to COVID-19.

J is TRBJ2-5 and V is TRBV6-2 or TRBV6-3; weak D call: TRBD1 (5 bases). Deletions cut 5 bases from V and 5 bases from J, with 24 bases between. In germline, CDR1 is MNHEY, CDR2 SVGEGT. CDR3 size: 17 residues. CDR3 sequence (DNA): TGTGCCAGCAGTCTAGACAGAACAACCCAGCTGCTTGAGACCCAGTACTTC. Translation: CASSLDRTTQLLETQYF.

The chain combines TRBV7-8 with TRBJ2-1, with 8 bases matching TRBD2. CDR1 is SGHVS and CDR2 is FQNEAQ in the germline V gene. The CDR3 sequence is 16 residues long. The V and J ends lost 6 bases and 0 bases, in that order; junction bases with no gene match: 7. The chain's CDR3 is CASSPVAGLSYNEQFF. In nucleotides, the CDR3 is TGTGCCAGCAGTCCCGTAGCGGGGCTCTCCTACAATGAGCAGTTCTTC. Supplemented by reference TRBV7-8 and TRBJ2-1, the full variable domain reads GAGVSQSPRYKVAKRGQDVALRCDPISGHVSLFWYQQALGQGPEFLTYFQNEAQLDKSGLPSDRFFAERPEGSVSTLKIQRTQQEDSAVYLCASSPVAGLSYNEQFFGPGTRLTVL.

The chain employs TRBV7-2 and TRBJ1-5; 9 bases are a match to TRBD1. Germline values: CDR1 SGHTA, CDR2 FQGNSA. The CDR3 has 17 amino acids. Trimming cost V 5 bases and J 7 bases; bases outside gene matches: 15. CDR3 loop: CASSISPGTGSGQPQHF. For the CDR3, the DNA is TGTGCCAGCAGCATAAGTCCCGGGACAGGGAGCGGGCAGCCCCAGCATTTT. Drawing the rest from reference TRBV7-2 and TRBJ1-5, the complete variable domain is GAGVSQSPSNKVTEKGKDVELRCDPISGHTALYWYRQSLGQGLEFLIYFQGNSAPDKSGLPSDRFSAERTGGSVSTLTIQRTQQEDSAVYLCASSISPGTGSGQPQHFGDGTRLSIL.

The chain joins TRBV3-1 (or the pseudogene TRBV3-2) to TRBJ2-1; tentatively, D is TRBD2 (6 bases). Trimming cost V 2 bases and J 4 bases, with 15 bases left between them. The CDR3 runs 16 residues. Germline lookup yields CDR1 LGHDT and CDR2 YNNKEL (reference sequence). The CDR3 DNA reads as TGTGCCAGCAGCCAACGGGCGCGGAGGGGTTACAATGAGCAGTTCTTC. Protein: CASSQRARRGYNEQFF.

CDR3 residues: CASRGQYNEQFF. The CDR3 DNA follows: TGCGCCAGCAGGGGACAGTACAATGAGCAGTTCTTC. The V and J genes are TRBV10-2 and TRBJ2-1, with 7 bases lining up with TRBD1. The CDR3 extends over 12 amino acids. Germline assignment: CDR1 WSHSY and CDR2 SAAADI. The trim removed 6 bases at V and 4 bases at J, leaving 0 bases unmatched.

This rearrangement joins TRBV5-6 to TRBJ2-3, with unresolved D. The CDR3 loop spans 12 amino acids. The germline V gene encodes CDR1 SGHDT and CDR2 YYEEEE. Trimming cost V 4 bases and J 5 bases, with 8 bases left between them. This CDR3 is CASSLSIDTQYF. CDR3 nucleotide sequence: TGTGCCAGCAGCCTAAGTATAGATACGCAGTATTTT.

V is TRBV7-3 and J is TRBJ1-2; D uncertain. The V gene lost 2 bases and the J gene lost 3 bases, with 13 bases spanning the gap. Germline V gene lookup returns CDR1 SGHTA and CDR2 FQGTGA. The CDR3 spans 15 residues. CDR3 loop: CASSLEGGRHYGYTF. Written as DNA, the CDR3 is TGTGCCAGCAGCTTAGAGGGCGGCAGGCACTATGGCTACACCTTC.

The chain is built from TRBV6-4 and TRBJ1-6; 7 bases fit TRBD1. This CDR3 contains 16 residues. V lost 7 bases, J lost 9 bases, and 15 bases stayed unmatched. The germline CDR1 and CDR2 sequences are MRHNA and SNTAGT. The CDR3 spells CASTSDRVWICSPLHF. The CDR3 bases are TGTGCCAGCACCTCAGACAGGGTGTGGATTTGTTCACCCCTCCACTTT.

This sequence joins TRBV6-5 and TRBJ1-5; TRBD1 agrees at 10 bases. The CDR3 loop spans 15 amino acids. V lost 2 bases to trimming and J lost 6 bases; unmatched junction nucleotides: 4. From germline, CDR1 is MNHEY and CDR2 SVGAGI. CDR3 in amino acids: CASSYGQGVAQPQHF. In DNA, the CDR3 is TGTGCCAGCAGTTACGGACAGGGGGTCGCTCAGCCCCAGCATTTT.

The chain couples TRBV6-2 or TRBV6-3 to TRBJ1-1; tentatively, D is TRBD1 (6 bases). CDR3 size: 13 residues. Trimming took 5 bases from V and 3 from J, leaving 10 bases between them. Germline CDR1 MNHEY, CDR2 SVGEGT. The DNA of the CDR3 is TGTGCCAGCAGTCCCCACAGGGACACTGAAGCTTTCTTT. Protein sequence: CASSPHRDTEAFF.

The gene calls are TRBV5-1 and TRBJ2-7; TRBD1 matches at 8 bases. The germline V gene encodes CDR1 SGHRS and CDR2 YFSETQ. This CDR3 has 13 residues. The V segment lost 0 bases and the J segment 6 bases; nucleotides outside the gene matches: 2. CDR3: CASSLVDRGEQYF. CDR3 DNA: TGCGCCAGCAGCTTGGTCGACAGGGGCGAGCAGTACTTC.

This chain links TRBV5-5 with TRBJ1-2, with 7 bases fitting TRBD1. The CDR3 spans 15 residues. Germline loops: CDR1 SGHKS, CDR2 YYEKEE (reference sequence). V shed 4 bases and J 2 bases; nucleotides not matched to a gene: 8. CDR3 sequence (DNA): TGTGCCAGCAGCCCCTCCGGGACAGAGAACTATGGCTACACCTTC. It translates to CASSPSGTENYGYTF. Full variable domain (outside the CDR3, taken from reference TRBV5-5 and TRBJ1-2): DAGVTQSPTHLIKTRGQQVTLRCSPISGHKSVSWYQQVLGQGPQFIFQYYEKEERGRGNFPDRFSARQFPNYSSELNVNALLLGDSALYLCASSPSGTENYGYTFGSGTRLTVV.

The chain combines TRBV19 with TRBJ2-3, with 9 bases identical to TRBD2. Trimming at V came to 8 bases and at J to 7 bases, leaving 16 bases not matched to a gene. Germline assignment: CDR1 LNHDA and CDR2 SQIVND (reference sequence). CDR3 length: 16 residues. The CDR3 reads CASQPGGGAEVYTQYF. The CDR3 region has the DNA TGTGCCAGTCAGCCGGGCGGGGGGGCCGAAGTGTATACGCAGTATTTT.

This clone was counted a single time. The chain combines TRBV19 with TRBJ1-5; no clear D. CDR1 and CDR2 from the germline V gene are LNHDA and SQIVND (reference sequence). Trimming pared 2 bases from V and 8 bases from J, leaving 10 bases between. The CDR3 runs to 13 residues. The CDR3, as DNA: TGTGCCAGTAGTATAAGAAACCAGGAGCCCCAGCATTTT. It codes for CASSIRNQEPQHF.

Here the CDR3 reads CASSEGGQGRTEAFF. In DNA, the CDR3 is TGTGCCAGCAGTGAGGGTGGACAGGGACGTACTGAAGCTTTCTTT. The chain carries TRBV2 and TRBJ1-1; 8 bases are shared with TRBD1. This CDR3 is built from 15 residues. Unmatched junction bases numbered 8, after V lost 3 bases and J lost 5 bases. Germline V gene data show CDR1 as SNHLY and CDR2 as FYNNEI.

DNA of the CDR3: TGTGCCAGCAGCCGCCCCACAAGCTCCTACGAGCAGTACTTC. Residues: CASSRPTSSYEQYF. The chain employs TRBV5-4 and TRBJ2-7; D gene uncertain. CDR1 SGHNT and CDR2 YYREEE come from the germline V gene (reference sequence). V lost 4 bases, J lost 0 bases, and 11 bases lay in between. The length of the CDR3 is 14 residues.

The chain links TRBV2 to TRBJ2-7; perhaps TRBD1 as D (6 bases). This CDR3 has 15 residues. Looked up from germline, CDR1 is SNHLY and CDR2 is FYNNEI. V lost 7 bases to trimming and J lost 0 bases, with 16 bases between them. In DNA, the CDR3 is TGTGCCAGCATTGGGGGCGGCGCCCCCTCCTACGAGCAGTACTTC. Its protein product is CASIGGGAPSYEQYF.

This sequence joins TRBV4-1 and TRBJ2-1; 8 bases match TRBD1. Losses at the gene ends were 4 bases for V and 0 bases for J; bases not matched to a gene: 2. Germline CDR1 MGHRA, CDR2 YSYEKL. This CDR3 comprises 15 residues. The CDR3 nucleotides read TGCGCCAGCAGCCGACAGGGGAGCTCCTACAATGAGCAGTTCTTC. Protein sequence: CASSRQGSSYNEQFF.

The V call is TRBV7-2, the J call TRBJ2-3; 10 bases fit TRBD1. V lost 5 bases and J lost 6; bases outside the gene matches: 8. The CDR3 totals 15 residues. Germline-derived CDR1 and CDR2 are SGHTA and FQGNSA. CDR3 coding DNA: TGTGCCAGCAGCCGGGACAGGGGAAGTTTTGATACGCAGTATTTT. Encoded protein: CASSRDRGSFDTQYF.

This chain joins TRBV7-9 and TRBJ1-5; 7 nucleotides line up with TRBD1. V was clipped by 5 bases and J by 8 bases; unmatched bases: 12. There are 15 residues in the CDR3. Germline CDR1 SEHNR, CDR2 FQNEAQ (reference sequence). This chain's CDR3 is CASSAGGQFKEPQHF. The CDR3 DNA reads TGTGCCAGCAGCGCGGGGGGACAGTTCAAGGAGCCCCAGCATTTT.

This chain links TRBV2 with TRBJ1-6, with TRBD1 identical over 7 bases. The junction had 2 bases not matched to a gene; V was cut back by 0 bases and J by 6 bases. Germline assignment: CDR1 SNHLY and CDR2 FYNNEI. The CDR3 covers 15 residues. The CDR3 protein is CASSEAGGSNSPLHF. CDR3 DNA sequence: TGTGCCAGCAGTGAAGCAGGGGGCTCTAATTCACCCCTCCACTTT.

This chain links TRBV6-1 with TRBJ1-3; D call uncertain. The CDR3 extends over 13 amino acids. Germline V CDR1 and CDR2: MNHNS, SASEGT. V was trimmed by 1 base and J by 8 bases, leaving 9 bases between them. The CDR3 sequence is CASSEDRGDTIYF. In nucleotides, the CDR3 is TGTGCCAGCAGTGAAGACCGAGGTGACACCATATATTTT.

The chain recombines TRBV7-2 with TRBJ2-3; 11 positions match TRBD2. The length of the CDR3 is 16 residues. After removal of 2 bases from V and 3 bases from J, the junction contained 4 bases not matched to a gene. Germline V gene sequence: CDR1 SGHTA, CDR2 FQGNSA. DNA of the CDR3: TGTGCCAGCAGCTTACGGCTAGCGGGAGGAACAGATACGCAGTATTTT. It encodes CASSLRLAGGTDTQYF.

V is TRBV2 and J is TRBJ1-2; 8 bases map to TRBD1. Germline assignment: CDR1 SNHLY and CDR2 FYNNEI. This CDR3 comprises 12 residues. V shed 8 bases and J 4 bases; nucleotides not matched to a gene: 3. Written as DNA, the CDR3 is TGTGCCAGCGGCACAGGGGGCTATGGCTACACCTTC. Amino acid sequence: CASGTGGYGYTF.

V gene TRBV19 combines with J gene TRBJ2-4; 14 bases agree with TRBD2. The V segment lost 6 bases and the J segment 4 bases; nucleotides outside the gene matches: 5. Germline V lookup: CDR1 LNHDA, CDR2 SQIVND (reference sequence). The CDR3 loop spans 16 amino acids. Here the CDR3 DNA reads TGTGCCAGTAGAGTTGGACTAGCGGGGGGTAAAAACATTCAGTACTTC. This translates into CASRVGLAGGKNIQYF.

The chain uses TRBV5-1 and TRBJ2-1; 9 positions agree with TRBD2. The J segment lost 9 bases and the V segment lost 4 bases, leaving 5 bases of the junction unmatched. Germline V gene lookup returns CDR1 SGHRS and CDR2 YFSETQ. The CDR3 length is 13 residues. CDR3 sequence: CASSLGSGSEQFF. The CDR3 DNA sequence: TGCGCCAGCAGCCTCGGTAGCGGGAGTGAGCAGTTCTTC. Using reference TRBV5-1 and TRBJ2-1 for the parts outside the CDR3, the full variable domain is KAGVTQTPRYLIKTRGQQVTLSCSPISGHRSVSWYQQTPGQGLQFLFEYFSETQRNKGNFPGRFSGRQFSNSRSEMNVSTLELGDSALYLCASSLGSGSEQFFGPGTRLTVL.

This rearrangement joins TRBV6-5 to TRBJ1-2; D is possibly TRBD1 (5 bases). There are 13 residues in the CDR3. The V end lost 5 bases, the J end lost 4 bases, and 11 bases lay between the germline ends. Looked up from germline, CDR1 is MNHEY and CDR2 is SVGAGI. This CDR3 reads CASSRQTPYGYTF. For the CDR3, the DNA is TGTGCCAGCAGTCGACAGACACCCTATGGCTACACCTTC.

The V and J genes are TRBV5-6 and TRBJ2-3; D gene ambiguous. The CDR3 loop spans 13 amino acids. V dropped 3 bases and J dropped 2 bases, with 7 bases sitting between them. Germline CDR1 SGHDT, CDR2 YYEEEE. Here the CDR3 DNA reads TGTGCCAGCAGCTCAGTGAACACAGATACGCAGTATTTT. Protein: CASSSVNTDTQYF. Full variable domain (rest looked up from reference TRBV5-6 and TRBJ2-3): DAGVTQSPTHLIKTRGQQVTLRCSPKSGHDTVSWYQQALGQGPQFIFQYYEEEERQRGNFPDRFSGHQFPNYSSELNVNALLLGDSALYLCASSSVNTDTQYFGPGTRLTVL.

The CDR3 reads CASSLDTRDEQFF. For the CDR3, the DNA is TGTGCCAGCAGCTTAGATACGAGGGATGAGCAGTTCTTC. This chain links TRBV11-3 with TRBJ2-1; possible D gene TRBD2, 5 bases. The germline gives CDR1 SGHNT, CDR2 YENEEA. Trimming stripped 0 bases from V and 8 bases from J, with 8 bases between. CDR3 length: 13 amino acids.